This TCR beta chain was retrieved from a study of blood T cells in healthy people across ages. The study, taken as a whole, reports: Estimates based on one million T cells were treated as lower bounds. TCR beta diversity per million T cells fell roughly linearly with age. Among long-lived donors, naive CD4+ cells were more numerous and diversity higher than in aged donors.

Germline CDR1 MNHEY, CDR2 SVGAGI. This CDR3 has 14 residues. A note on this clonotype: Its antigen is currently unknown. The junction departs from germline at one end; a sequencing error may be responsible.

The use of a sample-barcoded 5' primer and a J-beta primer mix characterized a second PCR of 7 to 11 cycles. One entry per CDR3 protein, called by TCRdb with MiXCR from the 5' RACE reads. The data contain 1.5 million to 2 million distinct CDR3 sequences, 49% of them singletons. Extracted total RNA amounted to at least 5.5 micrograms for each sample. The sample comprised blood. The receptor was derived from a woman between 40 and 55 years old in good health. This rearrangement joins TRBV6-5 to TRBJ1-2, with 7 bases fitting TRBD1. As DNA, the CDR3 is TGTGTCAGCAGTTCCTCGGGACAGAGCTATGGCTACACCTTC. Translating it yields CVSSSSGQSYGYTF.